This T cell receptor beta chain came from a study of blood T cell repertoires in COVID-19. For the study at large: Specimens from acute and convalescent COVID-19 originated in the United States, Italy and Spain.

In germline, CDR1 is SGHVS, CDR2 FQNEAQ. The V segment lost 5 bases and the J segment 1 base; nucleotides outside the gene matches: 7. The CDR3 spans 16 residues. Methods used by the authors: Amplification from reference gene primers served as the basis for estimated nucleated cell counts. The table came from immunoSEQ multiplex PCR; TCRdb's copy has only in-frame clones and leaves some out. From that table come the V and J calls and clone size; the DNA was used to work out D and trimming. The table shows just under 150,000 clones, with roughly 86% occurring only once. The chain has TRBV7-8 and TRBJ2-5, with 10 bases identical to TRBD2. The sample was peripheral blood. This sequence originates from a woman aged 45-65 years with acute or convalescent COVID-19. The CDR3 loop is CASSPRLAGFQETQYF. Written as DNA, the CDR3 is TGTGCCAGCAGCCCCAGACTAGCGGGTTTCCAAGAGACCCAGTACTTC.